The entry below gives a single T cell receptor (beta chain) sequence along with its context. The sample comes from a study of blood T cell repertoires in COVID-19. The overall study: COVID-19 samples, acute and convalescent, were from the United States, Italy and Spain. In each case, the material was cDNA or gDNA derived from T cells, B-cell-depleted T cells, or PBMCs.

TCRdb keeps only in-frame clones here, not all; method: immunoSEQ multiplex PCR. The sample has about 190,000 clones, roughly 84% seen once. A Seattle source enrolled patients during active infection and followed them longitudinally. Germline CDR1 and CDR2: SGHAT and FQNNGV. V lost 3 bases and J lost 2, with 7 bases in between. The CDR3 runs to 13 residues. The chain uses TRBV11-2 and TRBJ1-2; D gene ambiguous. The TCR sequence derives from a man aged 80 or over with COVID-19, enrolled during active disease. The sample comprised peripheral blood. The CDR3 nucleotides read TGTGCCAGCAGCTTTCGGGTCAACTATGGCTACACCTTC. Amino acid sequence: CASSFRVNYGYTF.